This T cell receptor (beta chain) is from a study of blood T cell repertoires in COVID-19. About the study: Samples representing acute and convalescent COVID-19 were sourced from the United States, Italy and Spain. Sources were T cells, B-cell-depleted T cells, or PBMCs; the material itself was cDNA or gDNA.

This CDR3 is built from 14 residues. Germline values: CDR1 SGDLS, CDR2 YYNGEE. Trimming pared 0 bases from V and 6 bases from J, leaving 11 bases between. Methods used by the authors: Researchers report that nucleated cell counts were estimated from reference gene primer amplification. Profiling relied on immunoSEQ multiplex PCR, and the TCRdb table lists in-frame clones only, not all of them. That table supplies the V and J calls and clone size; D and trimming were determined from the DNA. This repertoire shows approximately 100,000 clones, around 79% found once; its top ten account for about 20%. This clone was observed once.

The sequenced sample was peripheral blood. The sequence came from a man in his 70s with active or convalescent COVID-19. J is TRBJ2-3 and V is TRBV9; D perhaps matches TRBD1 (5 bases). For the CDR3, the DNA is TGTGCCAGCAGCGTAGGGGGCCGTCCGGATACGCAGTATTTT. This gives the protein CASSVGGRPDTQYF. The variable domain in full, completed from reference TRBV9 and TRBJ2-3, reads DSGVTQTPKHLITATGQRVTLRCSPRSGDLSVYWYQQSLDQGLQFLIQYYNGEERAKGNILERFSAQQFPDLHSELNLSSLELGDSALYFCASSVGGRPDTQYFGPGTRLTVL.